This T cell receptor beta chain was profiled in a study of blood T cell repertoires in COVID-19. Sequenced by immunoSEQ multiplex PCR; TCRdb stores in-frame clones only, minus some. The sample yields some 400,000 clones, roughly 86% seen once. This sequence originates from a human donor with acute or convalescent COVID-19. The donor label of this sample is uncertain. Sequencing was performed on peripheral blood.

This CDR3 is CASSPTGDLHEQYF. In nucleotides, the CDR3 is TGTGCCAGCAGTCCCACAGGGGATCTCCACGAGCAGTACTTC. The rearrangement uses TRBV6-5 and TRBJ2-7; 7 nucleotides match TRBD1. Germline lookup yields CDR1 MNHEY and CDR2 SVGAGI. The junction had 9 bases not matched to a gene; V was cut back by 5 bases and J by 5 bases. The CDR3 consists of 14 residues.